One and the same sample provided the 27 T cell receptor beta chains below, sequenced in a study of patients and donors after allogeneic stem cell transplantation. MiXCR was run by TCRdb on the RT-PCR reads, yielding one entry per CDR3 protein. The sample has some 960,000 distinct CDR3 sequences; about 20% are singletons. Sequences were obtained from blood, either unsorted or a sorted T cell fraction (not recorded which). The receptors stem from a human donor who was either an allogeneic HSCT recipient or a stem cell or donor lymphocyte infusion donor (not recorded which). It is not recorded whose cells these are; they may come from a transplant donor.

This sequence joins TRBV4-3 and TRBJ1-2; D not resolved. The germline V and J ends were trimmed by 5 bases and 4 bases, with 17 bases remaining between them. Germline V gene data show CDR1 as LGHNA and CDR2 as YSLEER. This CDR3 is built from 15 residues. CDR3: CASSYVQQPGYGYTF. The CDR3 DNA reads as TGCGCCAGCAGCTATGTTCAACAGCCCGGCTATGGCTACACCTTC.

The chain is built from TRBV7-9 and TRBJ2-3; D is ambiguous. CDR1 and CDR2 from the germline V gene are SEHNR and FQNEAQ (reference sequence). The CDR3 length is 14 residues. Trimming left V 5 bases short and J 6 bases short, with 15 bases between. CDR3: CASSPRIPSDTQYF. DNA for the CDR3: TGTGCCAGCAGCCCCCGGATCCCAAGCGATACGCAGTATTTT.

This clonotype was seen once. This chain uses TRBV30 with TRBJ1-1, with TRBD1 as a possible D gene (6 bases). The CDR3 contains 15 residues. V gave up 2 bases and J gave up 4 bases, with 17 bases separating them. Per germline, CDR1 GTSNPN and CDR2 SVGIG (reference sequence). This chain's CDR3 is CAWSHRDEDGTEAFF. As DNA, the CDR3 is TGTGCCTGGAGTCACAGGGATGAGGATGGCACTGAAGCTTTCTTT.

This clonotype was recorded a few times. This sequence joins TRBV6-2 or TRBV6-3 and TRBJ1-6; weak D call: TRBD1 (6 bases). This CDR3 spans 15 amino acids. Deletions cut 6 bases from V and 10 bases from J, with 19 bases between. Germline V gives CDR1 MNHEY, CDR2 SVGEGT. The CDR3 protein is CASRLSTGLRSPLHF. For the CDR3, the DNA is TGTGCCAGCAGGCTTTCGACAGGATTAAGGTCACCCCTCCACTTT.

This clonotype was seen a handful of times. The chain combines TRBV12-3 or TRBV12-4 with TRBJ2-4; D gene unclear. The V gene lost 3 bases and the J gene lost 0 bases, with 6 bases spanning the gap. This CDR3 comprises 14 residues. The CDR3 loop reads CASSFPLAKNIQYF. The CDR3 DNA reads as TGTGCCAGCAGTTTCCCCCTAGCCAAAAACATTCAGTACTTC.

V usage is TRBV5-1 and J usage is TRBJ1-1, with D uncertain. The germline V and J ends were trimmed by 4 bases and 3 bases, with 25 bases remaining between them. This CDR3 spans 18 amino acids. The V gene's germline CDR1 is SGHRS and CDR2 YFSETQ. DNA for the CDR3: TGCGCCAGCAGCACAAACCCCTCTATAAACAGTTATCACACTGAAGCTTTCTTT. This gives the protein CASSTNPSINSYHTEAFF.

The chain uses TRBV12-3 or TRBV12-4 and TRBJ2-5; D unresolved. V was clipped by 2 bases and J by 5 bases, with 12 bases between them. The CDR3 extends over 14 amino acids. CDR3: CASSLSSYRETQYF. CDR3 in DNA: TGTGCCAGCAGTTTATCATCCTATAGGGAGACCCAGTACTTC.

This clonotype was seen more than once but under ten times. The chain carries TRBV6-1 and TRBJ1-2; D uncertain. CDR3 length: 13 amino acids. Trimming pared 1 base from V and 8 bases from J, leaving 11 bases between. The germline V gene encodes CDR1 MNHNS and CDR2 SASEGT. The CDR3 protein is CASSEGRKGGYTF. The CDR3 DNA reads TGTGCCAGCAGTGAAGGTCGGAAAGGAGGCTACACCTTC.

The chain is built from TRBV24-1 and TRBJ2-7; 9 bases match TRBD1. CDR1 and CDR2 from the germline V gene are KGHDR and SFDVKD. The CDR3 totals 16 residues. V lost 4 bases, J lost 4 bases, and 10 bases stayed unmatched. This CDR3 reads CATSEGGTGRHYEQYF. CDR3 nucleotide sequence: TGTGCCACCAGTGAGGGAGGGACAGGGCGTCATTACGAGCAGTACTTC.

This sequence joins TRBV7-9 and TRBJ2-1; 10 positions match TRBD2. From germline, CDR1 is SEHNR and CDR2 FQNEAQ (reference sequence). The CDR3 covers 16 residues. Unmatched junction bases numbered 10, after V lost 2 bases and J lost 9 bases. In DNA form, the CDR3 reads TGTGCCAGCAGCTTATCATGGGCTAGCGGGAGACGTGAGCAGTTCTTC. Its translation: CASSLSWASGRREQFF.

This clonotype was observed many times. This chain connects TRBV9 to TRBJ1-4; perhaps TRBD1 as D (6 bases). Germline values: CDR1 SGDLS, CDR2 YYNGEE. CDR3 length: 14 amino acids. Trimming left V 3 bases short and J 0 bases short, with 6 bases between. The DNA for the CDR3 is TGTGCCAGCAGCGGGACAGCAACTAATGAAAAACTGTTTTTT. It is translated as CASSGTATNEKLFF.

CDR3 DNA sequence: TGTGCCATCAGTACGGACAGGGGCATATACTATGGCTACACCTTC. Amino acids: CAISTDRGIYYGYTF. J is TRBJ1-2 and V is TRBV10-3, with TRBD1 identical over 9 bases. Germline V gives CDR1 ENHRY, CDR2 SYGVKD. The junction had 7 bases not matched to a gene; V was cut back by 5 bases and J by 3 bases. The CDR3 is 15 amino acids.

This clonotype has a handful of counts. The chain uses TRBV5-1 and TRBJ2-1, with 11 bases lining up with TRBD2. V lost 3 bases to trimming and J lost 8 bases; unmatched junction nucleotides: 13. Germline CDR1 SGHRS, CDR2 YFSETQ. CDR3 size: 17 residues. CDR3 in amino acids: CASSSGTSGMPRDEQFF. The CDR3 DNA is TGCGCCAGCAGCTCCGGGACTAGCGGTATGCCTAGGGATGAGCAGTTCTTC. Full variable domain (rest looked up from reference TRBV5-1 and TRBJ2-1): KAGVTQTPRYLIKTRGQQVTLSCSPISGHRSVSWYQQTPGQGLQFLFEYFSETQRNKGNFPGRFSGRQFSNSRSEMNVSTLELGDSALYLCASSSGTSGMPRDEQFFGPGTRLTVL.

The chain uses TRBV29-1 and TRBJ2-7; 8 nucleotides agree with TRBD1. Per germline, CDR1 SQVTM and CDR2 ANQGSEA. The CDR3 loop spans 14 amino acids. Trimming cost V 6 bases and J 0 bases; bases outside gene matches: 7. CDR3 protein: CSVRTGFISYEQYF. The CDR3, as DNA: TGCAGCGTGAGGACAGGGTTTATCTCCTACGAGCAGTACTTC.

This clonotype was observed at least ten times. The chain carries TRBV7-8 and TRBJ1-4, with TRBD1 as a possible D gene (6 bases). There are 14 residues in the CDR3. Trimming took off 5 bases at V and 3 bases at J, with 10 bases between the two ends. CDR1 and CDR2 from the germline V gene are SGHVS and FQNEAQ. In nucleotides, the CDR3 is TGTGCCAGCAGCCTTAGGACAGCTAATGAAAAACTGTTTTTT. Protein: CASSLRTANEKLFF.

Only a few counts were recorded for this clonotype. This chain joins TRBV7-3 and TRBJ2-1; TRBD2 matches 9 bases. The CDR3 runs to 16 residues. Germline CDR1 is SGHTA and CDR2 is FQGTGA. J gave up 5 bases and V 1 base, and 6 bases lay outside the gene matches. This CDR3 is CASSLIGGRVHNEQFF. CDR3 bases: TGTGCCAGCAGCTTAATCGGCGGGAGGGTACACAATGAGCAGTTCTTC. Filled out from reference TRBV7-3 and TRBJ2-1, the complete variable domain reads GAGVSQTPSNKVTEKGKYVELRCDPISGHTALYWYRQSLGQGPEFLIYFQGTGAADDSGLPNDRFFAVRPEGSVSTLKIQRTERGDSAVYLCASSLIGGRVHNEQFFGPGTRLTVL.

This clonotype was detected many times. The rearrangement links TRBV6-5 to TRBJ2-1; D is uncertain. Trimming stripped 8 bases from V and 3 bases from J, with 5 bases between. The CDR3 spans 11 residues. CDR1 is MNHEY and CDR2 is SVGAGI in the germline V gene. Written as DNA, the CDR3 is TGTGCCAGCGGACGCTACAATGAGCAGTTCTTC. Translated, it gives CASGRYNEQFF.

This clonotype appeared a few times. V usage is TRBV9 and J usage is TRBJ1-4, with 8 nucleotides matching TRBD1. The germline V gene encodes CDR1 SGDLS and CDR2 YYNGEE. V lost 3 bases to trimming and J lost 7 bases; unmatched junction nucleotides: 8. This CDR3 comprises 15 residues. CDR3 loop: CASSAEGQGGEKLFF. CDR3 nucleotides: TGTGCCAGCAGCGCAGAAGGACAGGGAGGTGAAAAACTGTTTTTT.

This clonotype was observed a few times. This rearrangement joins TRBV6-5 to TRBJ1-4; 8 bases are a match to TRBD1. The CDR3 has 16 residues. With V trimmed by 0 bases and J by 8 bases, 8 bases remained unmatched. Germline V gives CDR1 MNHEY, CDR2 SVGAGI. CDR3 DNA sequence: TGTGCCAGCAGTTACTCGAGGGCAGGGGGCGCGGAAAAACTGTTTTTT. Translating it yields CASSYSRAGGAEKLFF.

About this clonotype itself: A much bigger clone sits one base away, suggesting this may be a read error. The CDR3: CASSNPDTQYF. CDR3 bases: TGTGCCAGCAGCAACCCAGATACGCAGTATTTT. The chain links TRBV11-2 to TRBJ2-3; no clear D. The CDR3 loop spans 11 amino acids. Germline lookup yields CDR1 SGHAT and CDR2 FQNNGV. With 5 bases removed from V and 4 bases from J, the gap between germline ends came to 4 bases.

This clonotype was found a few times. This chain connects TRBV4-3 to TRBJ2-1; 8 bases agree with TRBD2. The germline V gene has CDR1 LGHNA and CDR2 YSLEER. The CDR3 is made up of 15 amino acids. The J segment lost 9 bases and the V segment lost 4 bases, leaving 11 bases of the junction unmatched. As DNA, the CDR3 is TGCGCCAGCAGCCTAATAACTACTCGGGGGGGTGAGCAGTTCTTC. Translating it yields CASSLITTRGGEQFF.

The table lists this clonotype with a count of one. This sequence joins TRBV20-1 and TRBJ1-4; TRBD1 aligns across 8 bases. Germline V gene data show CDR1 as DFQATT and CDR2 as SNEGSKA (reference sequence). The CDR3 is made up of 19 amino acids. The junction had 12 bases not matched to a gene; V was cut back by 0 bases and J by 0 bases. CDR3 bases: TGCAGTGCTAGAGATTGGGGCAGGGGGCAAAAGACAACTAATGAAAAACTGTTTTTT. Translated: CSARDWGRGQKTTNEKLFF.

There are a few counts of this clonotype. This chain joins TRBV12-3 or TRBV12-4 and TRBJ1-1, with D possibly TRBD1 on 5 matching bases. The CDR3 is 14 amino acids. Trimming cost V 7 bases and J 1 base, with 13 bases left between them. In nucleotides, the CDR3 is TGTGCCAGCAACGACGGGGGGGAGAACACTGAAGCTTTCTTT. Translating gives CASNDGGENTEAFF.

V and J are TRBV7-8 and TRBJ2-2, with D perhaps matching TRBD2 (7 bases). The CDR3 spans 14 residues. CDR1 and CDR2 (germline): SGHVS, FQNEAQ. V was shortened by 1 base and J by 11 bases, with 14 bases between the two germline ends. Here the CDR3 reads CASSLGAGGTELFF. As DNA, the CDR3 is TGTGCCAGCAGCTTAGGAGCCGGGGGGACAGAGCTGTTTTTT.

In DNA, the CDR3 is TGCGCCAGCAGCCCAGGGGCACAGGGCCTCCCCTACACCTTC. Its translation is CASSPGAQGLPYTF. The rearrangement joins TRBV5-1 to TRBJ1-2; D might be TRBD1 (6 bases). Trimming removed 4 bases from V and 10 bases from J, with 20 bases in between. The CDR3 length is 14 residues. Germline-derived CDR1 and CDR2 are SGHRS and YFSETQ.

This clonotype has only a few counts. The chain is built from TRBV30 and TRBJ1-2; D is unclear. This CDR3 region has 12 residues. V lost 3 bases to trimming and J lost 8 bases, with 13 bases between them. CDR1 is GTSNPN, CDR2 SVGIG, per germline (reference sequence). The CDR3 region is CAWSPRKAGYTF. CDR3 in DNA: TGTGCCTGGAGCCCAAGGAAGGCGGGCTACACCTTC.

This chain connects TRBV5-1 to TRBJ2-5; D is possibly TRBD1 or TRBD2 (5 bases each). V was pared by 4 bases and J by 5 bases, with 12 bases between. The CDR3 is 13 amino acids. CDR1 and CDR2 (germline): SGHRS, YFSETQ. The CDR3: CASSQGPGETQYF. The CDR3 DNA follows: TGCGCCAGCAGCCAGGGACCCGGGGAGACCCAGTACTTC. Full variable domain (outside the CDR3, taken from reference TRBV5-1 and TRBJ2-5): KAGVTQTPRYLIKTRGQQVTLSCSPISGHRSVSWYQQTPGQGLQFLFEYFSETQRNKGNFPGRFSGRQFSNSRSEMNVSTLELGDSALYLCASSQGPGETQYFGPGTRLLVL.